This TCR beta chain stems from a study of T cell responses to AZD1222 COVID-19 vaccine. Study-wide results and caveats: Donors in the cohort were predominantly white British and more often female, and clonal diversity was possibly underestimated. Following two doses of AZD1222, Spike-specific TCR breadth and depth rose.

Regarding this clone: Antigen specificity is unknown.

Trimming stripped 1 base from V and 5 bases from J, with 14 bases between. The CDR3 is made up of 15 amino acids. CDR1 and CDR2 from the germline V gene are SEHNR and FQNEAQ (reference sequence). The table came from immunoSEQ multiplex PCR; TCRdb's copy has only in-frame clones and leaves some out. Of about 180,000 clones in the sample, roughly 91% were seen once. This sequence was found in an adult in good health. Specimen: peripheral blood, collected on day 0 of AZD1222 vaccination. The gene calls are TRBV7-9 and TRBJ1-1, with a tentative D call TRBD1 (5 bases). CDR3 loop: CASSLETGHWTEAFF. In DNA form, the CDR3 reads TGTGCCAGCAGCTTAGAAACGGGGCATTGGACTGAAGCTTTCTTT.